This TCR beta chain was observed in a study of shared clonotypes between healthy human individuals. Running of the assay took place at deep level. Repertoires were generated with immunoSEQ multiplex PCR, while TCRdb's copy carries only in-frame clones and drops some. The profile shows about 490,000 clones, about 82% of them singletons. Germline CDR1 and CDR2: SGHRS and YFSETQ. V lost 4 bases to trimming and J lost 4 bases, with 14 bases between them. The CDR3 spans 14 residues. The chain couples TRBV5-1 to TRBJ1-1; no clear D gene. This receptor was identified in a woman in her thirties or forties in good health. Some clones in this sample may be carry-over from other donors' samples. Sequenced sample: PBMCs. CDR3 nucleotides: TGCGCCAGCAGCCGGGTTATCGGCCCCACTGAAGCTTTCTTT. It codes for CASSRVIGPTEAFF.